Here is one TCR beta chain with its context. The data derive from a study of T cells in narcolepsy. The V end was cut by 4 bases, the J end by 10 bases, with 17 bases between. This CDR3 spans 15 amino acids. In germline, CDR1 is SGHAT, CDR2 FQNNGV. Sequencing used immunoSEQ multiplex PCR; TCRdb keeps in-frame clones, though not all of them. The profile covers about 36,000 clones, with about four fifths appearing a single time and 2% to 2.5% taken by the ten largest. The specimen sequenced was memory (CD45RA-) CD4+ T cells from blood. This TCR was recovered from a human donor in good health. The V gene is TRBV11-2, the J gene TRBJ1-6; D is perhaps TRBD1 (5 bases). The DNA for the CDR3 is TGTGCCAGCAGCTCCTTTGGGCAGGGTCCGTCACCCCTCCACTTT. This encodes CASSSFGQGPSPLHF.